The next 22 T cell receptor beta chains were all read from a single sample in a study of T cells in Graves' hyperthyroidism and ophthalmopathy. What was amplified from RNA transcripts were TCR beta CDR3 regions. With the HTBI primer set, the TCR CDR3 went through a first round of RT-PCR. TCRdb redid the calling of the multiplex PCR reads with MiXCR, one entry per CDR3 protein. The sample carries approximately 620,000 distinct CDR3 sequences, around 14% recorded once. The sequenced sample consisted of blood. All receptors derive from a woman aged 30 to 39 with Graves' hyperthyroidism that later progressed to Graves' ophthalmopathy.

This clonotype was recorded many times. V gene TRBV3-1 combines with J gene TRBJ1-1; D ambiguous. Germline V lookup: CDR1 LGHDT, CDR2 YNNKEL (reference sequence). Trimming removed 1 base from V and 5 bases from J, with 26 bases in between. CDR3 length equals 19 residues. The CDR3 region has the DNA TGTGCCAGCAGCCAAGGCGAGTTGCTAACGGGAGGCACGGGTACTGAAGCTTTCTTT. Protein sequence: CASSQGELLTGGTGTEAFF.

This clonotype was detected many times. V gene TRBV30 combines with J gene TRBJ1-4; tentative D call: TRBD1 (5 bases). The germline V and J ends were trimmed by 7 bases and 4 bases, with 13 bases remaining between them. The CDR3 extends over 13 amino acids. Germline V gene data show CDR1 as GTSNPN and CDR2 as SVGIG (reference sequence). The CDR3 loop reads CASSTGHNEKLFF. The CDR3, as DNA: TGTGCCTCATCCACGGGGCATAATGAAAAACTGTTTTTT.

In this sample, this clonotype turned up a few times. The rearrangement links TRBV3-1 to TRBJ2-5, with D tentatively TRBD2 (5 bases). CDR1 is LGHDT and CDR2 is YNNKEL in the germline V gene (reference sequence). Trimming cost V 4 bases and J 2 bases, with 17 bases left between them. The CDR3 is 16 residues long. The CDR3 DNA reads as TGTGCCAGCAGCCTCCTTAGCGCCCTTATACAAGAGACCCAGTACTTC. Its translation: CASSLLSALIQETQYF.

At least ten counts were recorded for this clonotype. The chain employs TRBV7-2 and TRBJ1-6; 7 bases are shared with TRBD1. The V gene's germline CDR1 is SGHTA and CDR2 FQGNSA. The V segment lost 3 bases and the J segment 7 bases; nucleotides outside the gene matches: 9. The CDR3 is 16 residues long. As DNA, the CDR3 is TGTGCCAGCAGCTTCAGAGGGGCAGGGGGGAATTCACCCCTCCACTTT. It is translated as CASSFRGAGGNSPLHF.

The chain has TRBV27 and TRBJ2-7; perhaps TRBD2 as D (5 bases). The CDR3 runs to 16 residues. The V end was cut by 4 bases, the J end by 2 bases, with 18 bases between. From germline, CDR1 is MNHEY and CDR2 SMNVEV (reference sequence). CDR3 loop: CASSYSPNGLPYEQYF. The CDR3 DNA is TGTGCCAGCAGTTACAGCCCCAATGGACTTCCCTACGAGCAGTACTTC.

With respect to this clonotype: A much larger clonotype is one base distant, so this may be a read error. The rearrangement links TRBV29-1 to TRBJ2-7, with 8 bases fitting TRBD1. The length of the CDR3 is 11 residues. CDR1 and CDR2 (germline): SQVTM, ANQGSEA. CDR3 coding DNA: TGTCACCGGGACAGGCCCTACGAGCAGTACTTC. It codes for CHRDRPYEQYF.

At least ten counts were recorded for this clonotype. The V gene is TRBV28, the J gene TRBJ1-2; maybe TRBD1 (5 bases). Trimming pared 6 bases from V and 4 bases from J, leaving 12 bases between. This CDR3 comprises 13 residues. Germline loops: CDR1 MDHEN, CDR2 SYDVKM. CDR3 coding DNA: TGTGCCAGCAGCACAGGCCCTATCTATGGCTACACCTTC. Its protein is CASSTGPIYGYTF.

At least ten counts were recorded for this clonotype. The chain recombines TRBV6-6 with TRBJ1-2; the D is unclear. V was shortened by 2 bases and J by 8 bases, with 9 bases between the two germline ends. Germline CDR1 reads MNHNY; CDR2 reads SVGAGI (reference sequence). This CDR3 comprises 12 residues. CDR3 residues: CASSYLTEGYTF. As DNA, the CDR3 is TGTGCCAGCAGTTACCTTACAGAGGGCTACACCTTC.

This clonotype has a handful of counts. This chain links TRBV6-2 or TRBV6-3 with TRBJ2-5, with D unresolved. V lost 9 bases and J 4 bases, leaving 15 bases between the germline ends. This CDR3 is built from 13 residues. CDR1 is MNHEY, CDR2 SVGEGT, per germline. CDR3 protein: CASLLDPLETQYF. The CDR3 DNA reads as TGTGCCAGTCTCCTTGACCCCCTAGAGACCCAGTACTTC.

This clonotype was seen a handful of times. This chain uses TRBV20-1 with TRBJ2-3; D perhaps matches TRBD1 (6 bases). CDR3 length: 16 amino acids. Trimming left V 5 bases short and J 1 base short, with 19 bases between. Germline assignment: CDR1 DFQATT and CDR2 SNEGSKA (reference sequence). CDR3 loop: CSARPTGLWGTDTQYF. In DNA, the CDR3 is TGCAGTGCTCGACCCACAGGGCTCTGGGGCACAGATACGCAGTATTTT.

This clonotype was seen ten or more times. CDR3 in amino acids: CASRDNRVRNTGELFF. DNA of the CDR3: TGTGCCAGCAGAGATAACAGGGTTAGGAACACCGGGGAGCTGTTTTTT. The chain uses TRBV19 and TRBJ2-2, with a possible D match to TRBD1 (6 bases). This CDR3 spans 16 amino acids. CDR1 and CDR2 (germline): LNHDA, SQIVND (reference sequence). Trimming left V 9 bases short and J 1 base short, with 18 bases between.

Ten or more counts support this clonotype. This sequence joins TRBV2 and TRBJ1-4; no clear D gene. Germline loops: CDR1 SNHLY, CDR2 FYNNEI. This CDR3 comprises 13 residues. The V end was cut by 4 bases, the J end by 4 bases, with 7 bases between. CDR3 region: CASSGSGNEKLFF. Here the CDR3 DNA reads TGTGCCAGCAGTGGGAGCGGTAATGAAAAACTGTTTTTT.

This clonotype was recorded at least ten times. The rearrangement links TRBV27 to TRBJ1-3; tentatively, D is TRBD1 (6 bases). The CDR3 totals 23 residues. The V end was cut by 5 bases, the J end by 4 bases, with 39 bases between. CDR1 is MNHEY and CDR2 is SMNVEV in the germline V gene (reference sequence). CDR3 coding DNA: TGTGCCAGCAGTCAATTTAACTTCATACTCAACAGGGAATTGAGGTTCTCCGGAAACACCATATATTTT. The encoded protein is CASSQFNFILNRELRFSGNTIYF.

This clonotype was found many times. The gene calls are TRBV12-3 or TRBV12-4 and TRBJ1-6; no firm D call. The CDR3 loop spans 14 amino acids. Trimming cost V 5 bases and J 7 bases, with 12 bases left between them. DNA for the CDR3: TGTGCCAGCAGTCCCGACGGACCCAATTCACCCCTCCACTTT. It encodes CASSPDGPNSPLHF.

In its sample, this clonotype was seen many times. The rearrangement joins TRBV6-1 to TRBJ2-5, with 7 bases matching TRBD2. The CDR3 has 15 amino acids. Germline assignment: CDR1 MNHNS and CDR2 SASEGT. J lost 0 bases, V lost 6 bases, and 7 bases had no gene match. The CDR3 coding sequence is TGTGCCAGCAGGGGTCTAGCGGTCAACCAAGAGACCCAGTACTTC. Amino acids: CASRGLAVNQETQYF.

This clonotype was observed many times. V and J are TRBV28 and TRBJ1-1; TRBD1 aligns across 8 bases. There are 15 residues in the CDR3. CDR1 and CDR2 (germline): MDHEN, SYDVKM. V trimming: 5 bases; J trimming: 0 bases; junction bases outside the gene matches: 5. The CDR3 coding sequence is TGTGCCAGCAGTACGGACAGGGTGATGAACACTGAAGCTTTCTTT. Encoded protein: CASSTDRVMNTEAFF.

Ten or more counts support this clonotype. The chain employs TRBV5-1 and TRBJ2-7; no clear D. This CDR3 has 15 amino acids. The germline CDR1 and CDR2 sequences are SGHRS and YFSETQ. V was clipped by 5 bases and J by 3 bases, with 18 bases between them. CDR3 sequence reads: CASRPEAWSYYEQYF. The CDR3 DNA is TGCGCCAGCAGACCTGAGGCTTGGTCTTACTACGAGCAGTACTTC.

The chain couples TRBV19 to TRBJ1-2, with 7 bases lining up with TRBD1. CDR3 length: 14 residues. Germline-derived CDR1 and CDR2 are LNHDA and SQIVND (reference sequence). V shed 4 bases, J shed 6 bases, and the junction held 8 bases outside the gene matches. This CDR3 reads CASSRDRAFDGYTF. In nucleotides, the CDR3 is TGTGCCAGTAGTAGAGACAGGGCATTCGATGGCTACACCTTC.

A remark on this clonotype: This sequence may be a read error, since a much larger clone differs from it by one base. This chain uses TRBV9 with TRBJ2-1; 8 bases fit TRBD1. CDR3 length: 14 residues. V was clipped by 0 bases and J by 6 bases; unmatched bases: 2. Germline assignment: CDR1 SGDLS and CDR2 YYNGEE. Written as DNA, the CDR3 is TGTGCCAGCAGCGTAGTAGGACAGGGCAATGAGCAGTTCTTC. It codes for CASSVVGQGNEQFF.

A few counts support this clonotype. The rearrangement uses TRBV7-8 and TRBJ2-5; 14 nucleotides align to TRBD2. Germline V CDR1 and CDR2: SGHVS, FQNEAQ. The CDR3 spans 18 residues. Trimming at V came to 2 bases and at J to 1 base, leaving 6 bases not matched to a gene. The CDR3 coding sequence is TGTGCCAGCAGCTTACGGACTAGCGGGAGGTTGGTCCAAGAGACCCAGTACTTC. Protein product: CASSLRTSGRLVQETQYF.

In its sample, this clonotype was seen many times. CDR3: CASSPGRSSYNEQFF. CDR3 in DNA: TGTGCCAGCTCCCCTGGGCGGAGCTCCTACAATGAGCAGTTCTTC. This chain links TRBV11-2 with TRBJ2-1; D unclear. Trimming stripped 8 bases from V and 0 bases from J, with 14 bases between. Per the germline V gene, CDR1 is SGHAT and CDR2 is FQNNGV. This CDR3 is built from 15 residues.

The gene calls are TRBV11-2 and TRBJ1-2, with D perhaps matching TRBD1 (6 bases). The length of the CDR3 is 15 residues. V was clipped by 0 bases and J by 4 bases, with 12 bases between them. The germline CDR1 and CDR2 sequences are SGHAT and FQNNGV. The DNA for the CDR3 is TGTGCCAGCAGCTTAGATGGAGGGGGACCCTATGGCTACACCTTC. It encodes CASSLDGGGPYGYTF.